A single sample gave rise to the 23 T cell receptor beta chains below, sequenced in a study of PD-1 blockade in classical Hodgkin lymphoma. Regarding time point: cycle 4 day 1 (C4D1), after around six weeks of nivolumab. Each patient relapsed following autologous stem cell transplantation, and prior brentuximab vedotin exposure differed. Generated by immunoSEQ multiplex PCR, the TCRdb table keeps only in-frame clones and is missing some. The data hold tens of thousands of clones, with 80% observed a single time. This material consisted of peripheral blood mononuclear cells (PBMCs), taken before the fourth cycle of nivolumab. Every receptor here comes from a human donor with classical Hodgkin lymphoma.

Worth noting for this clone: The junction differs from germline at one of its ends, possibly a read error. The V gene is TRBV5-4, the J gene TRBJ2-5; D remains ambiguous. The CDR3 runs to 16 residues. The germline CDR1 and CDR2 sequences are SGHNT and YYREEE (reference sequence). CDR3 in amino acids: CASSSNPSYPQGTQYF. The CDR3 nucleotides read TGTGCCAGCAGCTCAAACCCTTCATATCCTCAAGGGACCCAGTACTTC.

This clone has just one count. The chain is built from TRBV19 and TRBJ1-4; the D gene is possibly TRBD1 (6 bases). Per germline, CDR1 LNHDA and CDR2 SQIVND (reference sequence). This CDR3 spans 15 amino acids. With 3 bases removed from V and 6 bases from J, the gap between germline ends came to 14 bases. The CDR3 loop reads CASSMTGTTDEKLFF. CDR3 bases: TGTGCCAGTAGTATGACCGGGACAACGGATGAAAAACTGTTTTTT.

The chain carries TRBV6-4 and TRBJ1-2; TRBD1 aligns across 9 bases. Germline lookup yields CDR1 MRHNA and CDR2 SNTAGT. The ends lost 3 bases at V and 1 base at J; junction bases unmatched: 3. This CDR3 comprises 15 residues. The CDR3: CASSEGTGNNYGYTF. CDR3 sequence (DNA): TGTGCCAGCAGTGAAGGGACAGGGAATAACTATGGCTACACCTTC.

V gene TRBV2 combines with J gene TRBJ2-3; D unclear. Trimming removed 7 bases at V and 3 bases at J, with 14 bases between. The CDR3 extends over 14 amino acids. Germline CDR1 and CDR2: SNHLY and FYNNEI. The CDR3, as DNA: TGTGCCAGCACAAGTGCAGGATTAACAGATACGCAGTATTTT. Amino acid sequence: CASTSAGLTDTQYF.

The CDR3 nucleotides are TGTGCCAGTAGTATAGCCCTCGGGACAGCTACCTACGAGCAGTACTTC. Residues: CASSIALGTATYEQYF. The chain carries TRBV19 and TRBJ2-7; 7 bases are a match to TRBD1. Germline CDR1 reads LNHDA; CDR2 reads SQIVND (reference sequence). The CDR3 extends over 16 amino acids. V dropped 1 base and J dropped 2; count of bases not matched to a gene: 8.

The chain has TRBV5-1 and TRBJ2-3; TRBD2 aligns across 10 bases. CDR3 length: 20 amino acids. V shed 4 bases, J shed 3 bases, and the junction held 20 bases outside the gene matches. Germline assignment: CDR1 SGHRS and CDR2 YFSETQ. The CDR3 reads CASSSRAGGPLAGGTDTQYF. CDR3 nucleotide sequence: TGCGCCAGCAGCAGTCGAGCAGGAGGCCCTTTAGCGGGAGGTACAGATACGCAGTATTTT.

The CDR3 bases are TGTGCCAGCAGCTCACTCCGGGACAGGGCCCGCAGGGGCGGGGATGGCTACACCTTC. It yields the protein CASSSLRDRARRGGDGYTF. The V call is TRBV11-2, the J call TRBJ1-2, with 9 positions matching TRBD1. CDR1 and CDR2 from the germline V gene are SGHAT and FQNNGV. After removal of 4 bases from V and 6 bases from J, the junction contained 21 bases not matched to a gene. CDR3 size: 19 residues. Based on the CDR3 plus reference TRBV11-2 and TRBJ1-2, the full variable domain is EAGVAQSPRYKIIEKRQSVAFWCNPISGHATLYWYQQILGQGPKLLIQFQNNGVVDDSQLPKDRFSAERLKGVDSTLKIQPAKLEDSAVYLCASSSLRDRARRGGDGYTFGSGTRLTVV.

This clone came up a few times. The rearrangement joins TRBV4-1 to TRBJ1-5; D ambiguous. The germline gives CDR1 MGHRA, CDR2 YSYEKL. This CDR3 is 16 amino acids long. V lost 0 bases and J 2 bases, leaving 11 bases between the germline ends. CDR3 loop: CASSQDAFIGNQPQHF. In DNA form, the CDR3 reads TGCGCCAGCAGCCAAGACGCGTTCATAGGCAATCAGCCCCAGCATTTT.

The genes are TRBV4-2 and TRBJ2-5; a weak D match, TRBD2 (5 bases). V shed 0 bases and J shed 5 bases, with 13 bases lying between them. The V gene's germline CDR1 is LGHNA and CDR2 YNFKEQ. The CDR3 has 15 residues. CDR3 DNA sequence: TGTGCCAGCAGCCAAGAAGATGGTTGGGAGGAGACCCAGTACTTC. The encoded protein is CASSQEDGWEETQYF.

This clone has only one observation. V usage is TRBV2 and J usage is TRBJ2-7; TRBD2 matches at 12 bases. Germline CDR1 reads SNHLY; CDR2 reads FYNNEI. Trimming removed 6 bases from V and 6 bases from J; junction bases left unmatched: 9. This CDR3 has 15 amino acids. The CDR3: CASSSPTSGRPEQYF. CDR3 bases: TGTGCCAGCAGCAGCCCGACTAGCGGGAGACCCGAGCAGTACTTC.

This clone has a handful of counts. V and J are TRBV2 and TRBJ2-2; possibly TRBD1 for D (6 bases). The CDR3 is 14 residues long. The V gene lost 7 bases and the J gene lost 5 bases, with 14 bases spanning the gap. Germline loops: CDR1 SNHLY, CDR2 FYNNEI. In DNA, the CDR3 is TGTGCCAGCACCAGACAGGATCTAACCGGGGAGCTGTTTTTT. Its translation is CASTRQDLTGELFF. Full variable domain (missing parts from reference TRBV2 and TRBJ2-2): EPEVTQTPSHQVTQMGQEVILRCVPISNHLYFYWYRQILGQKVEFLVSFYNNEISEKSEIFDDQFSVERPDGSNFTLKIRSTKLEDSAMYFCASTRQDLTGELFFGEGSRLTVL.

This clone came up once. CDR3 in DNA: TGTGCCAGCAGTTTACCGGGACGTAAGCAGTACTTC. Translated, it gives CASSLPGRKQYF. The rearrangement uses TRBV28 and TRBJ2-7; either TRBD1 or TRBD2 may fit D (5 bases each). The V end was cut by 2 bases, the J end by 8 bases, with 10 bases between. The CDR3 length is 12 residues. Germline V gene lookup returns CDR1 MDHEN and CDR2 SYDVKM.

V is TRBV11-3 and J is TRBJ2-2, with D unclear. The V end lost 5 bases, the J end lost 6 bases, and 10 bases lay between the germline ends. In germline, CDR1 is SGHNT, CDR2 YENEEA. The CDR3 runs 13 residues. The CDR3 protein is CASSPASSGELFF. CDR3 nucleotide sequence: TGTGCCAGCAGCCCAGCTTCTTCCGGGGAGCTGTTTTTT.

The chain combines TRBV4-3 with TRBJ2-7; perhaps TRBD1 as D (5 bases). This CDR3 spans 14 amino acids. V was clipped by 4 bases and J by 0 bases, with 10 bases between them. Per germline, CDR1 LGHNA and CDR2 YSLEER. The CDR3 DNA reads TGCGCCAGCAGCCTATTAGGGGACTCCTACGAGCAGTACTTC. The encoded protein is CASSLLGDSYEQYF.

In DNA form, the CDR3 reads TGCGCCAGCAGCCAAGATCTTCCCAGGGGAGCGAGTAATGAAAAACTGTTTTTT. Translating gives CASSQDLPRGASNEKLFF. This chain joins TRBV4-3 and TRBJ1-4; a possible D gene is TRBD1 (6 bases). The length of the CDR3 is 18 residues. The V gene lost 0 bases and the J gene lost 4 bases, with 18 bases spanning the gap. Germline V lookup: CDR1 LGHNA, CDR2 YSLEER.

The CDR3 protein is CASSLARGLNEQFF. In DNA form, the CDR3 reads TGTGCCAGCAGCTTGGCCAGGGGGCTTAATGAGCAGTTCTTC. J is TRBJ2-1 and V is TRBV5-8; 8 bases agree with TRBD1. This CDR3 has 14 amino acids. Trimming removed 0 bases from V and 7 bases from J; junction bases left unmatched: 3. Germline assignment: CDR1 SGHTS and CDR2 YDEGEE.

The V and J genes are TRBV15 and TRBJ1-3, with D perhaps TRBD1 (5 bases). The CDR3 has 12 amino acids. Deletions cut 5 bases from V and 8 bases from J, with 10 bases between. Per germline, CDR1 LNHNV and CDR2 YYDKDF (reference sequence). CDR3 sequence reads: CATSGGTDTIYF. The DNA for the CDR3 is TGTGCCACCAGCGGAGGGACGGACACCATATATTTT.

The rearrangement joins TRBV7-9 to TRBJ1-6; 7 nucleotides line up with TRBD1. The trim removed 8 bases at V and 6 bases at J, leaving 10 bases unmatched. CDR3 length: 15 residues. Germline V CDR1 and CDR2: SEHNR, FQNEAQ (reference sequence). The CDR3 nucleotides read TGTGCCAGCGGTTTGACCCAGGGGGGTAATTCACCCCTCCACTTT. Its translation: CASGLTQGGNSPLHF.

This clone was picked up one time. CDR3 amino acids: CASSLSIAGGPGPETQYF. CDR3 DNA: TGTGCCAGCAGCTTATCGATAGCGGGGGGGCCTGGCCCAGAGACCCAGTACTTC. The chain uses TRBV7-7 and TRBJ2-5; 11 positions match TRBD2. V lost 2 bases to trimming and J lost 4 bases; unmatched junction nucleotides: 12. The CDR3 is 18 amino acids. In germline, CDR1 is SSHAT, CDR2 FNYEAQ (reference sequence).

Only a few counts were recorded for this clone. Here the CDR3 reads CASSVSGTPQETQYF. As DNA, the CDR3 is TGTGCCAGCAGCGTAAGTGGGACACCGCAAGAGACCCAGTACTTC. This rearrangement joins TRBV9 to TRBJ2-5; a possible D gene is TRBD1 (6 bases). V gave up 1 base and J gave up 2 bases, with 12 bases separating them. Germline-derived CDR1 and CDR2 are SGDLS and YYNGEE. This CDR3 contains 15 residues.

The rearrangement links TRBV4-2 to TRBJ1-5; D unresolved. CDR1 LGHNA and CDR2 YNFKEQ come from the germline V gene. The CDR3 runs to 14 residues. V shed 4 bases and J shed 4 bases, with 11 bases lying between them. The CDR3 here is CASSPPGENQPQHF. The CDR3 DNA reads as TGTGCCAGCAGCCCTCCCGGGGAGAATCAGCCCCAGCATTTT.

V and J are TRBV2 and TRBJ1-2; D call uncertain. The CDR3 runs 13 residues. The germline gives CDR1 SNHLY, CDR2 FYNNEI. Deletions cut 2 bases from V and 7 bases from J, with 11 bases between. The CDR3 DNA is TGTGCCAGCAGTGAAACCCCGGGGTCTGGCTACACCTTC. This codes for CASSETPGSGYTF.

The gene calls are TRBV4-1 and TRBJ1-5, with 9 bases matching TRBD1. After removal of 0 bases from V and 5 bases from J, the junction contained 8 bases not matched to a gene. CDR3 length equals 17 residues. CDR1 and CDR2 from the germline V gene are MGHRA and YSYEKL. CDR3 residues: CASSQEGTGLGDQPQHF. Here the CDR3 DNA reads TGCGCCAGCAGCCAAGAGGGGACAGGGCTAGGCGATCAGCCCCAGCATTTT.